The clone carrying this T cell receptor (beta chain) has at least ten counts. The antigen remains undetermined. The entry originates in a study of T cell repertoires in cytomegalovirus infection. Study summary: The authors used CMV epitopes that were HLA-C-restricted (recently identified) and HLA-B-restricted (well studied). From public TCR beta signatures came an indication of both CMV infection and matching HLA type. General study findings and limits: Cumulated frequencies of public TCR beta families served to identify carriers of CMV plus the relevant HLA. CMV-specific HLA-C-restricted TCR beta clonotypes dominated the ex vivo response.

TCRdb used MiXCR to reprocess the reads, holding one entry per CDR3 protein. The sample contains 450,000 to 650,000 distinct CDR3 sequences, 40% of which appear only once. The source of this sequence is a human donor in good health (CMV status not recorded). Some clones in this sample may be carry-over from other donors' samples. The sequenced sample was cultured PBMCs, obtained from culture after CMV antigen stimulation.

The DNA of the CDR3 is TGTGCCAGCAGCTTCTGGACAGGCGTCGAGTATGGCTACACCTTC. Its protein product is CASSFWTGVEYGYTF. The chain has TRBV7-2 and TRBJ1-2, with 7 nucleotides matching TRBD1. Germline CDR1 is SGHTA and CDR2 is FQGNSA. J gave up 5 bases and V 3 bases, and 9 bases lay outside the gene matches. The CDR3 is 15 amino acids.